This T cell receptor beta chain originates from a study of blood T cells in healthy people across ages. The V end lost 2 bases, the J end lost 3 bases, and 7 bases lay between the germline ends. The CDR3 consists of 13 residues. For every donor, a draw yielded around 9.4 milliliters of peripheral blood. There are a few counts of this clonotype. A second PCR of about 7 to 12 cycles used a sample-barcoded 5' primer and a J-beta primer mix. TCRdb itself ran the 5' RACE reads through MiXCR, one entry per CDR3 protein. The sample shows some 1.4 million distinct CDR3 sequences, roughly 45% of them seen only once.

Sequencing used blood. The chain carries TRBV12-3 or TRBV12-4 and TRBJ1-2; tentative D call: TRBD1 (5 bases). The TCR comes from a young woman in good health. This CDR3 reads CASSLKGHYGYTF. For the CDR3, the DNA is TGTGCCAGCAGTTTAAAGGGGCACTATGGCTACACCTTC.